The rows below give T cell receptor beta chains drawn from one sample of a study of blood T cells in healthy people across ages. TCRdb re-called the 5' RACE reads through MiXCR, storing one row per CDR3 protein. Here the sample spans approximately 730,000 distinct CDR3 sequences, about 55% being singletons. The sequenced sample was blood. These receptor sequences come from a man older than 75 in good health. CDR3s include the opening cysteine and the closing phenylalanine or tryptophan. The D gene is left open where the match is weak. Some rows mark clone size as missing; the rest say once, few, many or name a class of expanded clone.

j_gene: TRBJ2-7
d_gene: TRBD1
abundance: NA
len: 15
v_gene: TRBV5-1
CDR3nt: TGCGCCAGCCAGACCGGGACAGGGTCCGCAGGCGAGCAGTACTTC
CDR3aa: CASQTGTGSAGEQYF

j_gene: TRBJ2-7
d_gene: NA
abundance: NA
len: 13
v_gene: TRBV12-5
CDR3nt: TGTGCCAGTGGTTTGGTGGGTTTTGACGAGCAGTACTTC
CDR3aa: CASGLVGFDEQYF

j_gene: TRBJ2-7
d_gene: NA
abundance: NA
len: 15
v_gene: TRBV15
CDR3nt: TGTGCCACCAGCAGAGATTCAGGCACCTCCTACGAGCAGTACTTC
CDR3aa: CATSRDSGTSYEQYF

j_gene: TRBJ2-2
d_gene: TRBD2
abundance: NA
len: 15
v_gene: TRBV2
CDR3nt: TGTGCCAGCAAGATTCGGGAGGGTAGCACCGGGGAGCTGTTTTTT
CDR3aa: CASKIREGSTGELFF

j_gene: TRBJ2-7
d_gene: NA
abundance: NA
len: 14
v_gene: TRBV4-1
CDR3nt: TGCGCCAGCAGCCAAGGCTTTCTGAACTACGAGCAGTACTTC
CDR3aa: CASSQGFLNYEQYF

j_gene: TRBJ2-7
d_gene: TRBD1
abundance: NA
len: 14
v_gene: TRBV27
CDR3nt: TGTGCCAGCAGTCCGTTGACAGGGTCCTACGAGCAGTACTTC
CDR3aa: CASSPLTGSYEQYF

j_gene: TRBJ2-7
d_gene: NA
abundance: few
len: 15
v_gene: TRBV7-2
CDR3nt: TGTGCCAGCAGCCCGCGACAGGCTCTCTCCTACGAGCAGTACTTC
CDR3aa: CASSPRQALSYEQYF

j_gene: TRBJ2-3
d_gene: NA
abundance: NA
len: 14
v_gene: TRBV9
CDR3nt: TGTGCCAGCAGCGTAGGGGAGGCCACAGATACGCAGTATTTT
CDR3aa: CASSVGEATDTQYF

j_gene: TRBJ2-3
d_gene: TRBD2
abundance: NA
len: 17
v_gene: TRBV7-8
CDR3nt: TGTGCCAGCAGCCTCGGGCTAGCGGGCTTTACGACAGATACGCAGTATTTT
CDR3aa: CASSLGLAGFTTDTQYF

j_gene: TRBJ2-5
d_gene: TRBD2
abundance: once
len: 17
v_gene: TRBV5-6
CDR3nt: TGTGCCAGCAGCTTGGCCACCTCTAGCGGGGAATGGGAGACCCAGTACTTC
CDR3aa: CASSLATSSGEWETQYF

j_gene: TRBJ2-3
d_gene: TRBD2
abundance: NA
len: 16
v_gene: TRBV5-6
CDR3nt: TGTGCCAGCAGCTCCCGGATAGCGGGAGCTCACAGATACGCGTATTTT
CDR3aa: CASSSRIAGAHRYAYF

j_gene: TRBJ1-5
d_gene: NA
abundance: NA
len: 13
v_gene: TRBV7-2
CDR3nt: TGTGCCAGCAGCTTGTACAACAATCAGCCCCAGCATTTT
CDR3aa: CASSLYNNQPQHF

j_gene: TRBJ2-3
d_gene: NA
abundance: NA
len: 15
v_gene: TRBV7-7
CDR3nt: TGTGCTAGCAGCCCGGGCAACTTCTACACAGATACGCAGTATTTT
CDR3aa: CASSPGNFYTDTQYF

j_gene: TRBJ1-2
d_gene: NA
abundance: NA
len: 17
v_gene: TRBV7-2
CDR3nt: TGTGCCAGCAGCCCCGAGGGCAGGCAGACATCTAACTATGGCTACACCTTC
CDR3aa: CASSPEGRQTSNYGYTF

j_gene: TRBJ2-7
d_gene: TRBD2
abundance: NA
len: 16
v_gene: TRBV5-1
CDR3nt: TGCGCCAGCAGCTCTACTAGCGGGCTTTTCTCCTACGAGCAGTACTTC
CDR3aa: CASSSTSGLFSYEQYF

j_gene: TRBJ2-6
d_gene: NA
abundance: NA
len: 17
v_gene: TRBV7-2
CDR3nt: TGTGCCAGCAGCTTAGAGGTCAGGAGCTCTGGGGCCAACGTCCTGACTTTC
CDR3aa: CASSLEVRSSGANVLTF

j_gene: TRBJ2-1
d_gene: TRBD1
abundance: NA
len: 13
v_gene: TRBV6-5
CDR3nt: TGTGCCAGCAGTTTGGGGACAGGGTATGAGCAGTTCTTC
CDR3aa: CASSLGTGYEQFF

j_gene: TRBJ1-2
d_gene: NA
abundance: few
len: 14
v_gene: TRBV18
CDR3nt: TGTGCCAGCTCACCACCCGGGGTTGACTATGGCTACACCTTC
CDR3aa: CASSPPGVDYGYTF

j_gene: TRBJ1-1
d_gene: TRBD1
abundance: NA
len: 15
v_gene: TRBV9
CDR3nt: TGTGCCAGCAGCGGCCCCGGGACAGGAGCAACTGAAGCTTTCTTT
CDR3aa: CASSGPGTGATEAFF

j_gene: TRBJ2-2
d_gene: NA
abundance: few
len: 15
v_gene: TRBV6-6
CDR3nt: TGTGCCAGCAGTTCCGGACAGACGAACACCGGGGAGCTGTTTTTT
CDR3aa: CASSSGQTNTGELFF

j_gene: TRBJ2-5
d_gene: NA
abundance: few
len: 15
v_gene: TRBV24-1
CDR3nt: TGTGCCACCAGTGACCCTAGGGGGTTCCAAGAGACCCAGTACTTC
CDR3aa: CATSDPRGFQETQYF

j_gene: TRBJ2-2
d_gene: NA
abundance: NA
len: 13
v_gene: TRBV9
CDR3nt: TGTGCCAGCAGCGTTTTCAACACCGGGGAGCTGTTTTTT
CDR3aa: CASSVFNTGELFF

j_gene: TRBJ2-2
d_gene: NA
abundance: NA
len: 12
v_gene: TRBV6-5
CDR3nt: TGTGCCAGCCGTCTAGGCACCGGGGAGCTGTTTTTT
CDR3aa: CASRLGTGELFF

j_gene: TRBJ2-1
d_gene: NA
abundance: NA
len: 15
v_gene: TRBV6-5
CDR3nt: TGTGCCAGCAGGAGGGCGGGCCCCCTACACAATGAGCAGTTCTTC
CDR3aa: CASRRAGPLHNEQFF

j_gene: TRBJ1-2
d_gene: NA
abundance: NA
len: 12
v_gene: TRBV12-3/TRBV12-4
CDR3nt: TGTGCCAGCACCGAGGGCGCCCTTGGCTACACCTTC
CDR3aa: CASTEGALGYTF

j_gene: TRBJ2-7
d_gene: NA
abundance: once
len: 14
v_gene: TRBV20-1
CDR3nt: TGCAGTGCGCCGGGGGTCTTGGGGGCCTACGAGCAGTACTTC
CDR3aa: CSAPGVLGAYEQYF

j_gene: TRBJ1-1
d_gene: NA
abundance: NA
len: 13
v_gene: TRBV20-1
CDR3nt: TGCAGTGCAACCCTATCTATGAACACTGAAGCTTTCTTT
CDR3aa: CSATLSMNTEAFF

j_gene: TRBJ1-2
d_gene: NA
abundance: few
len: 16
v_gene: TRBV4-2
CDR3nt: TGTGCCAGCAGCCAAGAGTCAGAGGCAGCCAACTATGGCTACACCTTC
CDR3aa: CASSQESEAANYGYTF

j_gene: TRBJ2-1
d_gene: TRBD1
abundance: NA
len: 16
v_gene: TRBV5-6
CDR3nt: TGTGCCAGCAGCGGGGGACAGGGGATGAGAATCGTTGAGCAGTTCTTC
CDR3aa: CASSGGQGMRIVEQFF

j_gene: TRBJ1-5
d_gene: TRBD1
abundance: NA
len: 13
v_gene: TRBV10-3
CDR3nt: TGTGCCTCGACAGGGTCGAGCAATCAGCCCCAGCATTTT
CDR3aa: CASTGSSNQPQHF

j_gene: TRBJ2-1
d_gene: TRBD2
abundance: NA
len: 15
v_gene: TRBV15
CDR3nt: TGTGCCACCAGCAGAGATAGGACTAGCACCCATGAGCAGTTCTTC
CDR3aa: CATSRDRTSTHEQFF

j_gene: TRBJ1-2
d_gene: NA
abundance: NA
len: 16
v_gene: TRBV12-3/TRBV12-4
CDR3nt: TGTGCCAGCAGTTTAGCTTCGGGGGGCGCAGGCTATGGCTACACCTTC
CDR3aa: CASSLASGGAGYGYTF

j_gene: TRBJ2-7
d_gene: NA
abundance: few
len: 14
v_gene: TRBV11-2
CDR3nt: TGTGCCAGCAGCTTAGATATGGGGCAGTCGGAGCAGTACTTC
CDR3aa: CASSLDMGQSEQYF

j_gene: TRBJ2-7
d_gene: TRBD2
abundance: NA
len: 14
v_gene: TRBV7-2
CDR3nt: TGTGCCAGCAGTGCGGGACTAGCGTTCTACGAGCAGTACTTC
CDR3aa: CASSAGLAFYEQYF

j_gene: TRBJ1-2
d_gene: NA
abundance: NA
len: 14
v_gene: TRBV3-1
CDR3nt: TGTGCCAGCAGGATCCCTGGGCAGGCCCACGGCTACACCTTC
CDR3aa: CASRIPGQAHGYTF

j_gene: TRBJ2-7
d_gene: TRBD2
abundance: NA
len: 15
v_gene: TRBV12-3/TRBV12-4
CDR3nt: TGTGCCAGCAGCCCTCACCCAGCGGGAGTGCGTGAGCAGTACTTC
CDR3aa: CASSPHPAGVREQYF

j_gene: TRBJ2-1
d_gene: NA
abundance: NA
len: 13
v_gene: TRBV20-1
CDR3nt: TGCAGTGCTAGTTCACCGTTGATCAATGAGCAGTTCTTC
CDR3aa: CSASSPLINEQFF

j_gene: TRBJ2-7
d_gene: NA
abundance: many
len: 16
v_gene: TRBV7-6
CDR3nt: TGTGCCAGCAGCTCTCGCACCGGGACAAGGGGCTTCGAGCAGTACTTC
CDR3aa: CASSSRTGTRGFEQYF

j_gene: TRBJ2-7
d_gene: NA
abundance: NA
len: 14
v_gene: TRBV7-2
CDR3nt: TGTGCCAGCAGAAGAAGGCCCGTGCCCTACGAGCAGTACTTC
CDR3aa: CASRRRPVPYEQYF